Below are 6 T cell receptor beta chains sequenced from a single sample in a study of glioma-infiltrating T cells. The iRepertoire nested amplicon-rescue multiplex PCR amplified TCR alpha and beta CDR3s from RNA. TCRdb analysed the multiplex PCR reads with MiXCR anew, one entry per CDR3 protein. The sample shows roughly 42,000 distinct CDR3 sequences, 20% to 25% of them seen only once. Sequencing input: glioma tissue, nonneoplastic brain tissue, or PBMCs (not recorded which). The receptors stem from a human donor with low-grade glioma or glioblastoma, undergoing nonglioma brain surgery, or in good health (not recorded which).

As to this clonotype: A clone one base away is much larger, so this may be a read error. The chain recombines TRBV4-1 with TRBJ1-4; no firm D call. The CDR3 contains 14 residues. CDR1 MGHRA and CDR2 YSYEKL come from the germline V gene. For the CDR3, the DNA is TGCGCCAGCAGCCAAGTCGGACGCGGTGAAAAACTGCTTTTT. It specifies CASSQVGRGEKLLF.

This clonotype appeared many times. The chain couples TRBV7-9 to TRBJ2-7; D gene ambiguous. CDR3 size: 12 residues. Germline V CDR1 and CDR2: SEHNR, FQNEAQ (reference sequence). Trimming removed 5 bases at V and 0 bases at J, with 5 bases between. CDR3 residues: CASSPSSYEQYF. The CDR3 DNA reads as TGTGCCAGCAGCCCGAGCTCCTACGAGCAGTACTTC.

Of note for this clonotype: A much larger clone lies a single base off, so this may be a read error. The gene calls are TRBV4-1 and TRBJ2-1; 10 positions match TRBD1. Losses at the gene ends were 3 bases for V and 6 bases for J; bases not matched to a gene: 5. The CDR3 covers 15 residues. The germline CDR1 and CDR2 sequences are MGHRA and YSYEKL. The CDR3 nucleotides are TGCGCCAGCAGCCACCCTGGACAGGGGGTCAATGAGCAGTTCTTC. Amino acids: CASSHPGQGVNEQFF.

For this clonotype: Germline and junction disagree at one end, which may indicate a read error. The chain is built from TRBV6-1 and TRBJ2-1, with 9 bases matching TRBD2. There are 16 residues in the CDR3. Germline values: CDR1 MNHNS, CDR2 SASEGT. The CDR3 nucleotides are TGTGCCATCAGTGAGGTGGGGTCTAGCGGGGACAATGAGCAGTTCTTC. It translates to CAISEVGSSGDNEQFF.

In the case of this clonotype: The junction differs from germline at one of its ends, possibly a read error. V is TRBV28 and J is TRBJ1-5, with TRBD1 identical over 8 bases. CDR3 size: 15 residues. From germline, CDR1 is MDHEN and CDR2 SYDVKM. CDR3 in amino acids: CASKGHGTGNQSQHF. The CDR3 nucleotides are TGTGCCAGCAAGGGACACGGGACAGGCAATCAGTCCCAGCATTTT.

This clonotype was seen many times. The rearrangement links TRBV20-1 to TRBJ2-3; 15 bases agree with TRBD2. CDR1 is DFQATT, CDR2 SNEGSKA, per germline (reference sequence). The CDR3 has 18 amino acids. The V gene end was trimmed by 1 base and the J gene end by 2 bases; junction bases not matched to a gene: 7. The CDR3 loop reads CSARGSGLAGGLTDTQYF. The CDR3 nucleotides read TGCAGTGCTAGAGGGTCGGGACTAGCGGGAGGCCTCACAGATACGCAGTATTTT.